The 5 T cell receptor beta chains listed next were all sequenced from one sample in a study of chronic HIV infection and antiretroviral therapy (dated by TCRdb to 2015 to 2017). The method was 5' RACE. Instrument on record: Illumina MiSeq. TCRdb reanalyzed the raw reads on its own, using fastp at Q25 for trimming and MiXCR for clone calling, and kept in-frame beta chains. All rows with the same CDR3 protein become a single entry with the most common DNA and genes. The sample yields 40,000 or so distinct CDR3 sequences; more than 8% were counted once. Clones ranked in the top ten supply 2.9% of the sample. The sequenced material came from peripheral blood. These receptors were taken from an adult who had HIV and had not received antiretroviral therapy, or was an uninfected healthy control (not recorded which).

The genes are TRBV19 and TRBJ2-1, with TRBD2 matching 7 bases. The CDR3 contains 18 residues. The ends lost 3 bases at V and 1 base at J; junction bases unmatched: 12. The germline CDR1 and CDR2 sequences are LNHDA and SQIVND (reference sequence). The CDR3 DNA is TGTGCCAGTAGTATCGCTTCGGGCGGGAGTAGGTCCTACAATGAGCAGTTCTTC. It yields the protein CASSIASGGSRSYNEQFF.

This clonotype has only a few counts. This chain joins TRBV20-1 and TRBJ2-3; 11 nucleotides agree with TRBD2. V shed 2 bases, J shed 2 bases, and the junction held 6 bases outside the gene matches. Germline V gives CDR1 DFQATT, CDR2 SNEGSKA (reference sequence). There are 16 residues in the CDR3. The CDR3 loop is CSARSGLADFTDTQYF. The CDR3 bases are TGCAGTGCTAGATCGGGACTAGCGGATTTCACAGATACGCAGTATTTT.

Ten or more counts support this clonotype. V and J are TRBV2 and TRBJ2-3; possible D gene TRBD2, 5 bases. V lost 7 bases and J 0 bases, leaving 11 bases between the germline ends. This CDR3 is built from 14 residues. Germline CDR1 SNHLY, CDR2 FYNNEI. The CDR3 reads CASKSGSSTDTQYF. CDR3 sequence (DNA): TGTGCCAGCAAAAGCGGATCTAGCACAGATACGCAGTATTTT.

J is TRBJ2-1 and V is TRBV28; 9 bases fit TRBD1. The germline V gene encodes CDR1 MDHEN and CDR2 SYDVKM. The trim removed 4 bases at V and 9 bases at J, leaving 4 bases unmatched. CDR3 length: 13 residues. The CDR3 spells CASSSGDRVEQFF. CDR3 nucleotides: TGTGCCAGCAGTTCAGGGGACAGGGTTGAGCAGTTCTTC.

This clonotype appeared many times. The rearrangement uses TRBV5-6 and TRBJ2-1; D might be TRBD2 (6 bases). V lost 0 bases and J lost 4, with 8 bases in between. The CDR3 is 14 amino acids. Germline V CDR1 and CDR2: SGHDT, YYEEEE. CDR3 coding DNA: TGTGCCAGCAGCTTGGGGGCGGGATACAATGAGCAGTTCTTC. This encodes CASSLGAGYNEQFF.